This T cell receptor beta chain stems from a study of identical twins. Template switching created a universal primer site, and the cDNA included unique molecular identifiers. MiXCR was run by TCRdb on the 5' RACE reads, yielding one entry per CDR3 protein. The sample lists 650,000 to 800,000 distinct CDR3 sequences; 8.5% to 9.5% were seen once. This clonotype occurred a few times. The CDR3 sequence is 13 residues long. Trimming cost V 4 bases and J 1 base, with 5 bases left between them. Germline V lookup: CDR1 WSHSY, CDR2 SAAADI. This same sample was also part of a study on yellow fever vaccine responses in identical twins. According to that study: In identical twins, vaccine T cell responses appeared partly shared and partly individual.

This chain links TRBV10-2 with TRBJ2-4; D unresolved. The sample taken for sequencing was PBMCs. This TCR was sampled from a woman under 30 in good health. The CDR3 region has the DNA TGCGCCAGCAGTGTCATGGCCAAAAACATTCAGTACTTC. Translation: CASSVMAKNIQYF.